One sample yielded the 10 T cell receptor beta chains listed below, sequenced in a study of tumor-infiltrating lymphocytes in primary liver carcinoma. Researchers generated TCR beta cDNA from approximately 520 ng of total RNA, relying on a constant-region primer. Slightly modified ARM-PCR served as the procedure for the TCR beta libraries. These libraries came from three rounds of nested multiplex PCR. Primers for the first two PCR rounds were TRBV1-TRBV30 forward primers and a C-beta reverse primer (approximately 10 cycles per round). TCRdb passed the multiplex PCR reads through MiXCR, listing each CDR3 protein once. Of 90,000 to 100,000 distinct CDR3 sequences detected, approximately 68% appear once; the ten largest clones hold around 9.1%. Investigators took RNA and DNA out together from 20-30 mg of unsorted bulk tissue. Sequencing was carried out using liver tumor tissue from sampling region 5. Subset noted: tumor region T5, tumor centre. The receptors derive from a woman aged 60 to 75 with primary liver carcinoma and hepatitis B virus infection.

In regard to this clonotype: Mismatch with germline at one junction end may stem from a read error. The gene calls are TRBV9 and TRBJ1-2; the D gene is possibly TRBD1 (6 bases). Per the germline V gene, CDR1 is SGDLS and CDR2 is YYNGEE. The CDR3 is 15 amino acids. In DNA, the CDR3 is TGTGCCAACAGCGTAGAAGGGGGGGGCGTTTCGGGCTACACCTTC. Amino acid sequence: CANSVEGGGVSGYTF.

In its sample, this clonotype was seen many times. The chain carries TRBV4-1 and TRBJ2-2, with 9 bases that match TRBD2. The germline V gene has CDR1 MGHRA and CDR2 YSYEKL. J gave up 1 base and V 6 bases, and 0 bases lay outside the gene matches. The CDR3 consists of 14 residues. The chain's CDR3 is CASRTSGNTGELFF. CDR3 sequence (DNA): TGCGCCAGCAGGACTAGCGGGAACACCGGGGAGCTGTTTTTT.

There are many counts of this clonotype. This may be a read error, as it is one base from a much larger clone. The chain employs TRBV4-1 and TRBJ1-1; a possible D gene is TRBD1 (6 bases). The V gene's germline CDR1 is MGHRA and CDR2 YSYEKL. The CDR3 sequence is 17 residues long. The CDR3 bases are TGCGCCAGCAACCAAGATGGGTCGGGGACACGGAACACTGAAGCTTTCTTT. Amino acids: CASNQDGSGTRNTEAFF.

This chain uses TRBV6-1 with TRBJ2-7, with D perhaps matching TRBD2 (5 bases). The CDR3 totals 14 residues. The V end lost 9 bases, the J end lost 0 bases, and 15 bases lay between the germline ends. CDR1 is MNHNS, CDR2 SASEGT, per germline. The CDR3: CARRLEDSSYEQYF. The DNA for the CDR3 is TGTGCCAGGAGATTGGAGGATAGCTCCTACGAGCAGTACTTC.

The V and J genes are TRBV6-6 and TRBJ2-7, with D perhaps matching TRBD2 (6 bases). V was clipped by 3 bases and J by 3 bases, with 9 bases between them. In germline, CDR1 is MNHNY, CDR2 SVGAGI (reference sequence). CDR3 length equals 13 residues. CDR3 nucleotides: TGTGCCAGCAGTTATCGGAGGGACTACGAGCAGTACTTC. This encodes CASSYRRDYEQYF.

As concerns this clonotype: Since a much larger clone is just one base distant, this may be a read error. The chain couples TRBV5-1 to TRBJ2-5; 9 bases agree with TRBD2. Germline-derived CDR1 and CDR2 are SGHRS and YFSETQ. CDR3 length: 13 amino acids. As DNA, the CDR3 is TGCGACAGCAGCTTGCGGGGGGGAGAGACCCAGTACTTC. This translates into CDSSLRGGETQYF.

To note about this clonotype: Relative to the germline gene, one junction end is altered; a read error may explain this. V usage is TRBV7-3 and J usage is TRBJ2-7; maybe TRBD2 (5 bases). The V gene's germline CDR1 is SGHTA and CDR2 FQGTGA. CDR3 length equals 13 residues. The CDR3 loop is CASSLGRSCEQYF. In nucleotides, the CDR3 is TGTGCCAGCAGCTTGGGGAGATCCTGCGAGCAGTACTTC.

The rearrangement uses TRBV28 and TRBJ2-7; the D gene is possibly TRBD2 (5 bases). Germline lookup yields CDR1 MDHEN and CDR2 SYDVKM. The CDR3 runs to 15 residues. The CDR3 loop is CISSHRRGNSYEQYF. The CDR3, as DNA: TGTATCAGCAGTCACCGACGGGGAAACTCCTACGAGCAGTACTTC.

Concerning this clonotype itself: A junction boundary mismatches the germline segment, possibly from a read error. The chain couples TRBV28 to TRBJ2-2; TRBD2 aligns across 9 bases. Germline V CDR1 and CDR2: MDHEN, SYDVKM. This CDR3 contains 17 residues. CDR3 sequence reads: CASSSSAASGITGKLFF. Written as DNA, the CDR3 is TGTGCCAGCAGCTCATCCGCGGCTAGCGGGATTACCGGGAAGCTGTTTTTT.

A word on this clonotype: The germline gene is not matched at one end of the junction; a read error may be the cause. This chain connects TRBV28 to TRBJ2-1; TRBD2 agrees at 9 bases. Germline CDR1 is MDHEN and CDR2 is SYDVKM. This CDR3 has 16 residues. In DNA form, the CDR3 reads TGTGTCAGCAGCTCCCCGGGACTAGCAGATAACAATGAGCAGTTCTTC. This codes for CVSSSPGLADNNEQFF.